Sequencing of this T cell receptor beta chain was carried out in a study of CD8 T cells in ankylosing spondylitis. Study observations and caveats: What seemed typical of ankylosing spondylitis blood was a TCR beta motif built from 7 or 8 highly homologous variants.

The CDR3 runs 14 residues. Germline loops: CDR1 SGHTA, CDR2 FQGNSA. Trimming stripped 2 bases from V and 6 bases from J, with 12 bases between. TCRdb re-derived calls from the 5' RACE reads in MiXCR, one entry per CDR3 protein. The sample holds some 400,000 distinct CDR3 sequences, 20% to 25% seen once. This clonotype was found a few times. Its antigen is not known. This chain connects TRBV7-2 to TRBJ2-3, with TRBD1 as a possible D gene (5 bases). Source material: blood, either unsorted or a sorted T cell fraction (not recorded which). The receptor's source is a male donor with ankylosing spondylitis. The DNA for the CDR3 is TGTGCCAGCAGCTTAATGCGGTCAGGGGATACGCAGTATTTT. Protein product: CASSLMRSGDTQYF.